Listed here are 32 T cell receptor beta chains from one sample, sequenced in a study of regulatory T cells in long-lasting Graves disease. Time point indicated: newly diagnosed GD, antithyroid drugs for less than 3 months. There was RNA extracted from PBMCs, and the TCR library was made from it. CDR3-region Arm-PCR and iRepertoire HTBI primers produced the TCR beta libraries. TCRdb reprocessed the multiplex PCR reads via MiXCR and lists one record per CDR3 protein. The table has 410,000 or so distinct CDR3 sequences, about 15% seen once. These data were also filed under a second study, of T cells in Graves' hyperthyroidism and ophthalmopathy.

The starting material was peripheral blood mononuclear cells (PBMCs), obtained at new diagnosis, from a patient treated with antithyroid drugs. The origin of the receptors is a woman aged 30 to 39 with Graves disease.

There are many counts of this clonotype. The CDR3 nucleotides read TGTGCCAGCAGTTTACCCGGGACAGCAAACACTGAAGCTTTCTTT. Protein: CASSLPGTANTEAFF. The rearrangement uses TRBV28 and TRBJ1-1; 7 nucleotides match TRBD1. Germline V gene data show CDR1 as MDHEN and CDR2 as SYDVKM. V shed 2 bases, J shed 2 bases, and the junction held 5 bases outside the gene matches. The CDR3 contains 15 residues.

This clonotype was detected many times. The chain has TRBV9 and TRBJ2-5; D ambiguous. The V end lost 4 bases, the J end lost 7 bases, and 17 bases lay between the germline ends. The CDR3 runs to 14 residues. Germline V lookup: CDR1 SGDLS, CDR2 YYNGEE. CDR3 loop: CASSTRPQEGTQYF. In DNA form, the CDR3 reads TGTGCCAGCAGCACACGGCCGCAGGAAGGGACCCAGTACTTC.

This clonotype was picked up many times. CDR3 nucleotide sequence: TGTGCCAGCAGGACCTCCTCCCGCGGTTGGCAGGGAGCTTTCTTT. This codes for CASRTSSRGWQGAFF. This chain links TRBV6-1 with TRBJ1-1; tentative D call: TRBD1 (5 bases). This CDR3 has 15 residues. V lost 6 bases, J lost 10 bases, and 24 bases lay in between. The germline CDR1 and CDR2 sequences are MNHNS and SASEGT.

Comments on this clonotype: A read error likely explains this, since a far larger clone differs by one base. This chain connects TRBV12-3 or TRBV12-4 to TRBJ2-7; D might be TRBD2 (6 bases). The length of the CDR3 is 13 residues. CDR3 DNA sequence: TGTGCCAGCAGCCCGGGGACTCGATACGGGCAGTACTTC. This codes for CASSPGTRYGQYF.

This clonotype was counted only a few times. The chain couples TRBV20-1 to TRBJ1-1; perhaps TRBD1 as D (6 bases). V was shortened by 0 bases and J by 1 base, with 15 bases between the two germline ends. CDR1 and CDR2 (germline): DFQATT, SNEGSKA (reference sequence). This CDR3 is built from 16 residues. The CDR3 is CSARDLRAGANTEAFF. CDR3 bases: TGCAGTGCTAGAGATTTGCGGGCAGGGGCGAACACTGAAGCTTTCTTT.

The rearrangement joins TRBV5-1 to TRBJ2-1, with D perhaps assigned TRBD1 or TRBD2 (6 bases each). V was trimmed by 2 bases and J by 0 bases, leaving 15 bases between them. This CDR3 has 17 amino acids. Per the germline V gene, CDR1 is SGHRS and CDR2 is YFSETQ. Written as DNA, the CDR3 is TGCGCCAGCAGCTTTGGTCTAGGGGGGTCCTCCTACAATGAGCAGTTCTTC. Its protein product is CASSFGLGGSSYNEQFF.

This clonotype was seen repeatedly, ten times or more. The gene calls are TRBV11-2 and TRBJ2-2; D ambiguous. The CDR3 consists of 13 residues. Germline assignment: CDR1 SGHAT and CDR2 FQNNGV. V lost 4 bases, J lost 7 bases, and 10 bases lay in between. CDR3 residues: CASSSSADGELFF. DNA of the CDR3: TGTGCCAGCAGCTCCTCTGCGGACGGGGAGCTGTTTTTT. Filled out from reference TRBV11-2 and TRBJ2-2, the complete variable domain reads EAGVAQSPRYKIIEKRQSVAFWCNPISGHATLYWYQQILGQGPKLLIQFQNNGVVDDSQLPKDRFSAERLKGVDSTLKIQPAKLEDSAVYLCASSSSADGELFFGEGSRLTVL.

There are many counts of this clonotype. The chain is built from TRBV18 and TRBJ1-5; D gene ambiguous. This CDR3 has 13 amino acids. From germline, CDR1 is KGHSH and CDR2 LQKENI. V was shortened by 1 base and J by 5 bases, with 6 bases between the two germline ends. The CDR3 sequence: CASSPQGYQPQHF. CDR3 DNA: TGTGCCAGCTCACCACAGGGTTATCAGCCCCAGCATTTT. Using reference TRBV18 and TRBJ1-5 for the parts outside the CDR3, the full variable domain is NAGVMQNPRHLVRRRGQEARLRCSPMKGHSHVYWYRQLPEEGLKFMVYLQKENIIDESGMPKERFSAEFPKEGPSILRIQQVVRGDSAAYFCASSPQGYQPQHFGDGTRLSIL.

The chain carries TRBV4-1 and TRBJ2-7; D is possibly TRBD2 (5 bases). Germline CDR1 MGHRA, CDR2 YSYEKL. The CDR3 is 14 amino acids. V shed 1 base and J shed 4 bases, with 11 bases lying between them. The CDR3 is CASSQVSRDYEQYF. CDR3 nucleotide sequence: TGCGCCAGCAGCCAAGTGAGTCGGGATTACGAGCAGTACTTC.

This clonotype was counted ten times or more. This chain links TRBV20-1 with TRBJ1-5; 7 positions match TRBD1. The ends lost 1 base at V and 3 bases at J; junction bases unmatched: 6. There are 15 residues in the CDR3. Germline V gene lookup returns CDR1 DFQATT and CDR2 SNEGSKA (reference sequence). The CDR3 sequence: CSARAGGTVNQPQHF. The CDR3 nucleotides read TGCAGTGCTAGAGCCGGGGGGACAGTCAATCAGCCCCAGCATTTT.

On this clonotype itself: It may be a read error: a sequence one base away is much more abundant. This rearrangement joins TRBV30 to TRBJ2-7, with D possibly matching TRBD1 (5 bases). Germline CDR1 reads GTSNPN; CDR2 reads SVGIG (reference sequence). CDR3 size: 13 residues. Trimming took 3 bases from V and 9 from J, leaving 18 bases between them. For the CDR3, the DNA is TGTGCCTGGAGGGCAGGGATGGGCCACGGGCAGTACTTC. Its translation is CAWRAGMGHGQYF.

This clonotype was seen many times. The chain links TRBV5-1 to TRBJ2-3; 16 bases fit TRBD2. The CDR3 sequence is 22 residues long. V lost 4 bases and J lost 0; bases outside the gene matches: 17. Germline V CDR1 and CDR2: SGHRS, YFSETQ. This CDR3 is CASSPVPGLAGGIISSTDTQYF. The CDR3 bases are TGCGCCAGCAGCCCAGTCCCGGGACTAGCGGGAGGGATTATTTCTAGCACAGATACGCAGTATTTT.

There are many counts of this clonotype. J is TRBJ2-7 and V is TRBV2; 8 bases are a match to TRBD1. In germline, CDR1 is SNHLY, CDR2 FYNNEI. The V and J ends lost 7 bases and 3 bases, in that order; junction bases with no gene match: 8. This CDR3 is built from 14 residues. CDR3 DNA sequence: TGTGCCAGCAACCCGGGACAGGCATTCTACGAGCAGTACTTC. Amino acids: CASNPGQAFYEQYF.

Concerning this clonotype: This may come from a read error, since a much larger clone is one base off. The gene calls are TRBV6-1 and TRBJ2-1, with D possibly being TRBD1 (6 bases). The J call may be mistaken, given a closer DNA end match to TRBJ2-7. Germline CDR1 is MNHNS and CDR2 is SASEGT. The CDR3 is made up of 13 amino acids. The CDR3 spells CASQLGASWEQYF. The DNA for the CDR3 is TGTGCCAGCCAGCTGGGGGCTAGCTGGGAGCAGTACTTC.

This clonotype was detected a few times. The chain couples TRBV24-1 to TRBJ2-1, with TRBD2 matching over 8 bases. Germline CDR1 is KGHDR and CDR2 is SFDVKD. The CDR3 is 16 amino acids. V lost 4 bases, J lost 5 bases, and 9 bases stayed unmatched. The CDR3 region is CATSDPRGGVNNEQFF. The CDR3 DNA sequence: TGTGCCACCAGTGACCCCCGGGGGGGAGTCAACAATGAGCAGTTCTTC.

This clonotype was recorded a few times. This CDR3 is CSATGGRGQPQHF. The CDR3 nucleotides read TGCAGCGCCACCGGGGGCCGGGGTCAGCCCCAGCATTTT. The chain couples TRBV29-1 to TRBJ1-5; D is possibly TRBD1 (6 bases). V lost 7 bases, J lost 6 bases, and 16 bases lay in between. This CDR3 spans 13 amino acids. CDR1 and CDR2 (germline): SQVTM, ANQGSEA. Using reference TRBV29-1 and TRBJ1-5 for the parts outside the CDR3, the full variable domain is SAVISQKPSRDICQRGTSLTIQCQVDSQVTMMFWYRQQPGQSLTLIATANQGSEATYESGFVIDKFPISRPNLTFSTLTVSNMSPEDSSIYLCSATGGRGQPQHFGDGTRLSIL.

This clonotype was observed at least ten times. This rearrangement joins TRBV9 to TRBJ2-7; 7 bases are a match to TRBD1. CDR1 is SGDLS and CDR2 is YYNGEE in the germline V gene. The V segment lost 3 bases and the J segment 6 bases; nucleotides outside the gene matches: 6. There are 13 residues in the CDR3. DNA of the CDR3: TGTGCCAGCAGCGGGAAGGGGGCAGGCGAGCAGTACTTC. It codes for CASSGKGAGEQYF.

This clonotype was found a few times. This likely reflects a read error, since a far larger clone is one base away. The chain recombines TRBV11-1 with TRBJ2-1; 8 bases line up with TRBD2. Germline V CDR1 and CDR2: SGHAT, FQDESV (reference sequence). The CDR3 totals 15 residues. CDR3 nucleotides: TGTGCCTGCAGCCTGACTAGCGAGGGAGGACATGAGCAGTTCTTC. Its protein product is CACSLTSEGGHEQFF.

This chain connects TRBV27 to TRBJ2-7, with D unresolved. Germline CDR1 reads MNHEY; CDR2 reads SMNVEV (reference sequence). Trimming removed 8 bases from V and 4 bases from J, with 12 bases in between. The CDR3 consists of 12 residues. DNA of the CDR3: TGTGCCAGCGGAACTAACACTTACGAGCAGTACTTC. Translating gives CASGTNTYEQYF.

This clonotype was observed many times. The junction does not match germline at one end; this may be a read error. The V call is TRBV7-8, the J call TRBJ1-5; unclear D gene. The CDR3 has 13 amino acids. Germline-derived CDR1 and CDR2 are SGHVS and FQNEAQ. CDR3 protein: CASSLHSNQPQHF. DNA of the CDR3: TGCGCCAGCAGCCTCCACAGCAATCAGCCCCAGCATTTT.

This clonotype was recorded a few times. The junction departs from germline at one end; a sequencing error may be responsible. The chain joins TRBV27 to TRBJ1-1; tentatively, D is TRBD1 (5 bases). CDR3 length equals 14 residues. Germline V gene data show CDR1 as MNHEY and CDR2 as SMNVEV (reference sequence). CDR3 sequence: CASSPQGRVREALF. The CDR3 DNA sequence: TGTGCCAGCAGCCCCCAGGGCAGGGTAAGAGAAGCGCTCTTT.

This clonotype was detected ten times or more. The chain has TRBV12-5 and TRBJ1-5; D is undetermined. Trimming took 1 base from V and 2 from J, leaving 6 bases between them. The CDR3 contains 14 residues. CDR1 LGHNT and CDR2 FRNRAP come from the germline V gene. CDR3: CASGLGAGNQPQHF. DNA of the CDR3: TGTGCTAGTGGTTTGGGAGCGGGCAATCAGCCCCAGCATTTT.

This clonotype was counted ten times or more. V usage is TRBV7-9 and J usage is TRBJ2-3; 11 nucleotides line up with TRBD2. Trimming took 7 bases from V and 3 from J; bases not matched to a gene: 3. In germline, CDR1 is SEHNR, CDR2 FQNEAQ (reference sequence). The CDR3 spans 14 residues. CDR3 sequence reads: CASNLAGGTDTQYF. The CDR3 nucleotides read TGTGCCAGCAATTTAGCGGGAGGGACAGATACGCAGTATTTT.

At least ten counts were recorded for this clonotype. The rearrangement uses TRBV7-3 and TRBJ2-1; D is possibly TRBD1 or TRBD2 (5 bases each). The ends were cut back, 2 bases at V and 5 bases at J, with 16 bases in the middle. This CDR3 spans 16 amino acids. Germline CDR1 and CDR2: SGHTA and FQGTGA. The CDR3 DNA follows: TGTGCCAGCAGCTTAGGGGTGGGACGGCCAAACAATGAGCAGTTCTTC. Protein: CASSLGVGRPNNEQFF. Full variable domain (rest looked up from reference TRBV7-3 and TRBJ2-1): GAGVSQTPSNKVTEKGKYVELRCDPISGHTALYWYRQSLGQGPEFLIYFQGTGAADDSGLPNDRFFAVRPEGSVSTLKIQRTERGDSAVYLCASSLGVGRPNNEQFFGPGTRLTVL.

This clonotype was seen only a few times. The gene calls are TRBV5-1 and TRBJ2-3, with TRBD2 as a possible D gene (6 bases). The better agreement between TRBJ2-7 and the DNA end casts doubt on the J call. Germline V lookup: CDR1 SGHRS, CDR2 YFSETQ. This CDR3 contains 14 residues. The CDR3 loop is CASSLDGGLYEQYF. The CDR3 DNA follows: TGCGCCAGCAGCTTGGATGGAGGGCTCTACGAGCAGTACTTC.

This clonotype was seen repeatedly, ten times or more. The V call is TRBV7-8, the J call TRBJ2-7; a weak D match, TRBD1 (6 bases). The germline CDR1 and CDR2 sequences are SGHVS and FQNEAQ. The CDR3 spans 15 residues. V gave up 4 bases and J gave up 1 base, with 14 bases separating them. CDR3 residues: CASSYRDNPSYEQYF. The DNA of the CDR3 is TGTGCCAGCAGCTACCGGGACAATCCGTCCTACGAGCAGTACTTC. Drawing the rest from reference TRBV7-8 and TRBJ2-7, the complete variable domain is GAGVSQSPRYKVAKRGQDVALRCDPISGHVSLFWYQQALGQGPEFLTYFQNEAQLDKSGLPSDRFFAERPEGSVSTLKIQRTQQEDSAVYLCASSYRDNPSYEQYFGPGTRLTVT.

This rearrangement joins TRBV12-5 to TRBJ1-1; 7 bases are a match to TRBD1. The CDR3 spans 14 residues. Unmatched junction bases numbered 3, after V lost 1 base and J lost 4 bases. The germline CDR1 and CDR2 sequences are LGHNT and FRNRAP. Here the CDR3 reads CASGLGQGPTEAFF. Here the CDR3 DNA reads TGTGCTAGTGGTTTGGGACAGGGTCCCACTGAAGCTTTCTTT.

This clonotype was detected ten times or more. This sequence joins TRBV28 and TRBJ2-1; the match to TRBD1 covers 10 bases. The ends lost 6 bases at V and 4 bases at J; junction bases unmatched: 6. CDR1 is MDHEN and CDR2 is SYDVKM in the germline V gene. The CDR3 runs 15 residues. Written as DNA, the CDR3 is TGTGCCAGCAGATGGGGGACAGGGGAGTACAATGAGCAGTTCTTC. Translated: CASRWGTGEYNEQFF. The variable domain in full, with the rest retrieved from reference TRBV28 and TRBJ2-1, is DVKVTQSSRYLVKRTGEKVFLECVQDMDHENMFWYRQDPGLGLRLIYFSYDVKMKEKGDIPEGYSVSREKKERFSLILESASTNQTSMYLCASRWGTGEYNEQFFGPGTRLTVL.

This clonotype was seen at least ten times. V usage is TRBV5-1 and J usage is TRBJ2-3, with 9 bases lining up with TRBD2. The CDR3 has 17 residues. J was trimmed by 3 bases and V by 4 bases; bases with no gene match: 12. Germline assignment: CDR1 SGHRS and CDR2 YFSETQ. DNA of the CDR3: TGCGCCAGCAGCCCTTGGTATAGCGGGAGCGTTACAGATACGCAGTATTTT. Its protein product is CASSPWYSGSVTDTQYF.

The gene calls are TRBV6-4 and TRBJ2-2; a weak D match, TRBD2 (6 bases). Germline values: CDR1 MRHNA, CDR2 SNTAGT. This CDR3 is 15 amino acids long. Trimming removed 4 bases from V and 1 base from J, with 10 bases in between. CDR3 sequence: CASSAASENTGELFF. The CDR3 coding sequence is TGTGCCAGCAGTGCTGCTAGCGAGAACACCGGGGAGCTGTTTTTT.

Ten or more counts support this clonotype. This CDR3 is CASSLDRVYGYTF. The CDR3 DNA reads as TGTGCCAGCAGCCTAGACAGGGTCTATGGCTACACCTTC. The rearrangement joins TRBV28 to TRBJ1-2; 7 bases map to TRBD1. Germline CDR1 is MDHEN and CDR2 is SYDVKM. After removal of 6 bases from V and 4 bases from J, the junction contained 5 bases not matched to a gene. This CDR3 comprises 13 residues.

The chain uses TRBV30 and TRBJ2-3; 9 bases align to TRBD1. From germline, CDR1 is GTSNPN and CDR2 SVGIG (reference sequence). The V gene end was trimmed by 5 bases and the J gene end by 3 bases; junction bases not matched to a gene: 12. The CDR3 has 16 residues. The DNA of the CDR3 is TGTGCCTGGGCCTGGGACGGACAGGGGCTGACAGATACGCAGTATTTT. This encodes CAWAWDGQGLTDTQYF.